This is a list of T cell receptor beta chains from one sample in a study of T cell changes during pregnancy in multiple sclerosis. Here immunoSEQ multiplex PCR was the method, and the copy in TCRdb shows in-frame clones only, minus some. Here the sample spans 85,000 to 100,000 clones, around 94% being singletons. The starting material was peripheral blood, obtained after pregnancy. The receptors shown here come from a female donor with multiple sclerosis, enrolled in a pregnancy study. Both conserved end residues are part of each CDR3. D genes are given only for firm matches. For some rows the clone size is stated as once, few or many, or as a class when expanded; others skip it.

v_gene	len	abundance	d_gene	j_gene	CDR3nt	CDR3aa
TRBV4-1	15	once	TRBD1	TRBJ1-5	TGCGCCAGCAGCCAACCGACAGGGGACAATCAGCCCCAGCATTTT	CASSQPTGDNQPQHF
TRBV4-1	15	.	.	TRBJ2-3	TGCGCCAGCAGCCAAGGGATGCGGGACACAGATACGCAGTATTTT	CASSQGMRDTDTQYF
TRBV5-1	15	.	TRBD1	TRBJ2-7	TGCGCCAGCAGCTTAATTTACAGGGGGCACTACGAGCAGTACTTC	CASSLIYRGHYEQYF
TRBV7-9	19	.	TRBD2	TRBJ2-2	TGTGCCAGCAGCTTAAATCCCTCCGTAGCGGGAGGGAACACCGGGGAGCTGTTTTTT	CASSLNPSVAGGNTGELFF
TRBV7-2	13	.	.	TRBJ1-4	TGTGCCAGCAGCTTTACCGAGGGGGTTGAACTGTTTTTT	CASSFTEGVELFF
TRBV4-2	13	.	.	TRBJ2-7	TGTGCCAGCAGTCACAGTTACTCCTACGAGCAGTACTTC	CASSHSYSYEQYF
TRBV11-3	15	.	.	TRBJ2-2	TGTGCCAGCAGCGGTCGGGCAGGGGACACCGGGGAGCTGTTTTTT	CASSGRAGDTGELFF
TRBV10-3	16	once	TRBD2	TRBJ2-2	TGTGCCATCAGTGAGTCGGGGGGGACGAACACCGGGGAGCTGTTTTTT	CAISESGGTNTGELFF
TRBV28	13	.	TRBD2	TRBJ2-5	TGTGCCAGCAGTGGGAGGGAAGCGGAGACCCAGTACTTC	CASSGREAETQYF
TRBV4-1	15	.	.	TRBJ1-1	TGCGCCAGCAGCCAAGACGGCAGGGTAGACGCTGAAGCTTTCTTT	CASSQDGRVDAEAFF
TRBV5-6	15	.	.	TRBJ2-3	TGTGCCAGCAGCCCCGCCGGGGGTAGCACAGATACGCAGTATTTT	CASSPAGGSTDTQYF
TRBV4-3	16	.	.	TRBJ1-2	TGCGCCAGCAGCCAAGACAACGGCGGAAATAACTATGGCTACACCTTC	CASSQDNGGNNYGYTF
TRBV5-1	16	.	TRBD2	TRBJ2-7	TGCGCCAGCAGCCCTTGGGGAGCGGGAGGCTCCTACGAGCAGTACTTC	CASSPWGAGGSYEQYF
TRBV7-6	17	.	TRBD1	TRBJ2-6	TGTGCCAGCAGCCCAGGACAGGGGGCGGGTGGGGCCAACGTCCTGACTTTC	CASSPGQGAGGANVLTF
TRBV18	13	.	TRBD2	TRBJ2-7	TGTGCCAGCTCGTTAGGGACTATCTACGAGCAGTACTTC	CASSLGTIYEQYF
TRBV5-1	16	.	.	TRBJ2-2	TGCGCCAGCAGCTTGGGCGGACAGAGTTACACCGGGGAGCTGTTTTTT	CASSLGGQSYTGELFF
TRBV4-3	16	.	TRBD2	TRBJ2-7	TGCGCCAGCAGCCAAGAGAGGGGTAGCGGGGGTTTTGAGCAGTACTTC	CASSQERGSGGFEQYF
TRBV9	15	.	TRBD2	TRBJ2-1	TGTGCCAGCAGCGTTAGCGGGAGCCCTTACAATGAGCAGTTCTTC	CASSVSGSPYNEQFF
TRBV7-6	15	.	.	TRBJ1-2	TGTGCCAGCAGCTCCGCAGTTAGCGGGCCCTATGGCTACACCTTC	CASSSAVSGPYGYTF
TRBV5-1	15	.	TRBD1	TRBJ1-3	TGCGCCAGCAGGGTTACAGGGGGCGATGGAAACACCATATATTTT	CASRVTGGDGNTIYF
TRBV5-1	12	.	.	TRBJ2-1	TGCGCCAGCAGCTTGGATCGCAATGAGCAGTTCTTC	CASSLDRNEQFF
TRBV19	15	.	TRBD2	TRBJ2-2	TGTGCCAGTAGTATAGGACTAGCGGTTTCCGGGGAGCTGTTTTTT	CASSIGLAVSGELFF
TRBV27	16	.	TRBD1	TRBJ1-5	TGTGCCAGCAGTCCCCGGGACAGGGGGATCGATCAGCCCCAGCATTTT	CASSPRDRGIDQPQHF
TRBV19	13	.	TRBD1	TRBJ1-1	TGTGCCAGTAGCGGACAGGGGAACACTGAAGCTTTCTTT	CASSGQGNTEAFF
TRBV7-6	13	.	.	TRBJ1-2	TGTGCCAGCAGCTTCCCGGGTGGCTATGGCTACACCTTC	CASSFPGGYGYTF
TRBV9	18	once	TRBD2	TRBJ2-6	TGTGCCAGCAGCTTCCGGGACTACTCTATCTCTGGGGCCAACGTCCTGACTTTC	CASSFRDYSISGANVLTF
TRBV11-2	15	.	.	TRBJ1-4	TGTGCCAGCAGCTCAGCGGGGGCCCCGACAGGAAAACTGTTTTTT	CASSSAGAPTGKLFF
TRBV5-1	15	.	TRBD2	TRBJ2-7	TGCGCCAGCAGCTTGAGTACTAGCGAATCCTACGAGCAGTACTTC	CASSLSTSESYEQYF
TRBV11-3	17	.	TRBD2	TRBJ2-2	TGTGCCAGCAGCTTACTAGCGGGGGGGCCCGGCACCGGGGAGCTGTTTTTT	CASSLLAGGPGTGELFF
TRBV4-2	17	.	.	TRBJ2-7	TGTGCCAGCAGCCAAGGGCAACCCCTGGGGGCCTCCTACGAGCAGTACTTC	CASSQGQPLGASYEQYF
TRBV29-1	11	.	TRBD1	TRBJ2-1	TGCAGCGGGGGACAGTACAATGAGCAGTTCTTC	CSGGQYNEQFF
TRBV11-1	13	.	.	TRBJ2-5	TGTGCCAGCAGCTTAGATTTAGAAAAGACCCAGTACTTC	CASSLDLEKTQYF
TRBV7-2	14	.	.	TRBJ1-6	TGTGCCAGCAGCCTCGAGATAGAGTATTCACCCCTCCACTTT	CASSLEIEYSPLHF
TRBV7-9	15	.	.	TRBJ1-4	TGTGCCAGCACCCAGGGACTTCTGAGAGGTGAAAAACTGTTTTTT	CASTQGLLRGEKLFF
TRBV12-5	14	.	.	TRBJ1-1	TGTGCTAGTGACCCCGGGGGTCAAAACACTGAAGCTTTCTTT	CASDPGGQNTEAFF
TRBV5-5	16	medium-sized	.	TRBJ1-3	TGTGCCAGCAGCGCACAGGGACCTTCCTCTGGAAACACCATATATTTT	CASSAQGPSSGNTIYF
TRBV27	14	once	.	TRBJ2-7	TGTGCCAGCAGTTTTGTGGCGGGCTCCTACGAGCAGTACTTC	CASSFVAGSYEQYF
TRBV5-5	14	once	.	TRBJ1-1	TGTGCCAGCAGCTGGCGGGACGGGAACACTGAAGCTTTCTTT	CASSWRDGNTEAFF
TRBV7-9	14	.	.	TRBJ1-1	TGTGCCAGCAGCTTGACAGGATTGAACACTGAAGCTTTCTTT	CASSLTGLNTEAFF
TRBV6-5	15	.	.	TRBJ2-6	TGTGCCAGCACGATACAGACCTCTGGGGCCAACGTCCTGACTTTC	CASTIQTSGANVLTF
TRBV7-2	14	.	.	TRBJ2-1	TGTGCCAGCAGCTTAGTTGCTGGGAGCAATGAGCAGTTCTTC	CASSLVAGSNEQFF
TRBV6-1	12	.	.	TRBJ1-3	TGTGCCAGCAGACTTTCTGGAAACACCATATATTTT	CASRLSGNTIYF
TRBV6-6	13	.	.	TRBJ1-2	TGTGCCAGCAGCTCCCTCCTAGACTATGGCTACACCTTC	CASSSLLDYGYTF